These 32 T cell receptor beta chains share one sample of origin, sequenced in a study of blood T cells in healthy people across ages. Primers used in a second PCR of roughly 7 to 12 cycles were a sample-barcoded 5' primer and a J-beta primer mix. Using its own MiXCR run on the 5' RACE reads, TCRdb lists one record per CDR3 protein. The sample carries about 1,600,000 distinct CDR3 sequences, 42% recorded once. Specimen: blood. These receptors were obtained from a young woman in good health.

V and J are TRBV2 and TRBJ1-1; the D is unclear. The CDR3 has 13 amino acids. Germline lookup yields CDR1 SNHLY and CDR2 FYNNEI. Trimming cost V 6 bases and J 2 bases, with 10 bases left between them. CDR3 sequence reads: CASRADGNTEAFF. CDR3 DNA: TGTGCCAGCAGAGCGGACGGAAACACTGAAGCTTTCTTT.

The gene calls are TRBV7-3 and TRBJ2-7; TRBD1 might be the D (5 bases). This CDR3 has 16 residues. Trimming removed 0 bases at V and 7 bases at J, with 19 bases between. In germline, CDR1 is SGHTA, CDR2 FQGTGA. The CDR3 loop reads CASSLTGTLGLREQYF. For the CDR3, the DNA is TGTGCCAGCAGCTTAACGGGTACTCTGGGGCTAAGAGAGCAGTACTTC.

This clonotype has a handful of counts. The chain carries TRBV20-1 and TRBJ2-7; D gene uncertain. Germline assignment: CDR1 DFQATT and CDR2 SNEGSKA (reference sequence). The CDR3 totals 13 residues. V was shortened by 6 bases and J by 2 bases, with 14 bases between the two germline ends. The CDR3 region has the DNA TGCAGTGCCCCGGGCCCTCAAACCTACGAGCAGTACTTC. Its translation: CSAPGPQTYEQYF.

This clonotype was recorded a few times. This sequence joins TRBV11-2 and TRBJ2-3, with D perhaps matching TRBD1 (6 bases). Trimming cost V 1 base and J 2 bases, with 19 bases left between them. CDR1 is SGHAT, CDR2 FQNNGV, per germline. This CDR3 contains 18 residues. The CDR3 protein is CASSLVRGQKAHTDTQYF. CDR3 in DNA: TGTGCCAGCAGCTTAGTCAGGGGCCAGAAGGCGCACACAGATACGCAGTATTTT.

This clonotype was seen a few times. The chain uses TRBV6-1 and TRBJ2-5; a weak D match, TRBD2 (5 bases). CDR1 and CDR2 (germline): MNHNS, SASEGT. The CDR3 has 13 amino acids. The V gene lost 7 bases and the J gene lost 5 bases, with 14 bases spanning the gap. Written as DNA, the CDR3 is TGTGCCAGCATCGTTCCGGGCGGGGAGACCCAGTACTTC. This gives the protein CASIVPGGETQYF.

The chain combines TRBV7-6 with TRBJ2-7; a weak D match, TRBD1 (6 bases). The V end was cut by 0 bases, the J end by 3 bases, with 12 bases between. The CDR3 sequence is 15 residues long. CDR1 SGHVS and CDR2 FNYEAQ come from the germline V gene. The CDR3 sequence: CASSLAVGQFYEQYF. DNA for the CDR3: TGTGCCAGCAGCTTAGCGGTAGGACAGTTCTACGAGCAGTACTTC.

The V and J genes are TRBV7-3 and TRBJ2-1, with D maybe TRBD2 (5 bases). V lost 1 base, J lost 5 bases, and 12 bases lay in between. The germline CDR1 and CDR2 sequences are SGHTA and FQGTGA. The CDR3 has 15 residues. CDR3 region: CASSLMTGWDNEQFF. The CDR3 coding sequence is TGTGCCAGCAGCTTAATGACGGGGTGGGACAATGAGCAGTTCTTC. Full variable domain (rest looked up from reference TRBV7-3 and TRBJ2-1): GAGVSQTPSNKVTEKGKYVELRCDPISGHTALYWYRQSLGQGPEFLIYFQGTGAADDSGLPNDRFFAVRPEGSVSTLKIQRTERGDSAVYLCASSLMTGWDNEQFFGPGTRLTVL.

This rearrangement joins TRBV6-6 to TRBJ2-7; D ambiguous. The CDR3 runs to 15 residues. Per germline, CDR1 MNHNY and CDR2 SVGAGI (reference sequence). The V gene lost 0 bases and the J gene lost 4 bases, with 13 bases spanning the gap. DNA of the CDR3: TGTGCCAGCAGTTACTCGGGTCAGAGTGATTACGAGCAGTACTTC. This gives the protein CASSYSGQSDYEQYF.

The chain joins TRBV6-2 or TRBV6-3 to TRBJ2-1; possibly TRBD2 for D (5 bases). CDR1 MNHEY and CDR2 SVGEGT come from the germline V gene. The CDR3 length is 15 residues. V shed 5 bases and J shed 7 bases, with 18 bases lying between them. CDR3 nucleotides: TGTGCCAGCAGTCCCCGGACGGCCGCGGGTAATGAGCAGTTCTTC. Translated: CASSPRTAAGNEQFF.

Only one count was recorded for this clonotype. The J gene is TRBJ2-4, the V gene TRBV12-3 or TRBV12-4; 7 positions match TRBD1. J lost 0 bases, V lost 5 bases, and 16 bases had no gene match. CDR3 length equals 19 residues. The CDR3 DNA sequence: TGTGCCAGCAGTCCTGGGGGACAGCGATCTCTACCAGCCAAAAACATTCAGTACTTC. Amino acids: CASSPGGQRSLPAKNIQYF.

The genes are TRBV20-1 and TRBJ1-4; D unresolved. The germline CDR1 and CDR2 sequences are DFQATT and SNEGSKA (reference sequence). The CDR3 sequence is 10 residues long. V was pared by 1 base and J by 8 bases, with 2 bases between. CDR3 coding DNA: TGCAGTGCTAGAGCGGAAAAACTGTTTTTT. It translates to CSARAEKLFF.

V is TRBV6-2 or TRBV6-3 and J is TRBJ2-2; no reliable D call. V was pared by 4 bases and J by 8 bases, with 5 bases between. CDR1 and CDR2 from the germline V gene are MNHEY and SVGEGT. The CDR3 loop spans 11 amino acids. The CDR3 sequence: CASSLQGELFF. The CDR3 coding sequence is TGTGCCAGCAGTTTGCAGGGGGAGCTGTTTTTT.

The table lists this clonotype with a few counts. The chain couples TRBV3-1 to TRBJ2-7; no definite D call. The CDR3 is 16 residues long. Trimming shortened V by 0 bases and J by 2 bases, and 14 bases separated the two germline ends. Germline-derived CDR1 and CDR2 are LGHDT and YNNKEL (reference sequence). The CDR3 loop reads CASSQDQRRTAYEQYF. The DNA of the CDR3 is TGTGCCAGCAGCCAAGATCAGAGACGTACTGCCTACGAGCAGTACTTC.

The chain carries TRBV7-2 and TRBJ1-2; 9 bases match TRBD1. CDR1 SGHTA and CDR2 FQGNSA come from the germline V gene. The CDR3 sequence is 16 residues long. V lost 1 base, J lost 5 bases, and 8 bases stayed unmatched. The CDR3 coding sequence is TGTGCCAGCAGCTTAGGCGTGGGACAGGGCAATTATGGCTACACCTTC. Translated, it gives CASSLGVGQGNYGYTF.

This sequence joins TRBV20-1 and TRBJ2-2; 12 bases line up with TRBD2. This CDR3 has 17 amino acids. The J segment lost 7 bases and the V segment lost 0 bases, leaving 9 bases of the junction unmatched. CDR1 DFQATT and CDR2 SNEGSKA come from the germline V gene (reference sequence). CDR3 protein: CSARDSLAGGWIGELFF. Here the CDR3 DNA reads TGCAGTGCTAGAGATTCCCTAGCGGGAGGGTGGATCGGGGAGCTGTTTTTT.

The genes are TRBV12-3 or TRBV12-4 and TRBJ2-3, with 8 bases fitting TRBD1. V lost 4 bases and J lost 4; bases outside the gene matches: 7. There are 15 residues in the CDR3. CDR3 sequence: CASSSPGQEADTQYF. CDR3 coding DNA: TGTGCCAGCAGTTCCCCGGGACAGGAGGCAGATACGCAGTATTTT.

The chain is built from TRBV3-1 and TRBJ2-5; no firm D call. Trimming stripped 0 bases from V and 4 bases from J, with 6 bases between. The CDR3 is made up of 13 amino acids. Germline-derived CDR1 and CDR2 are LGHDT and YNNKEL (reference sequence). This CDR3 is CASSQEGLETQYF. CDR3 DNA: TGTGCCAGCAGCCAAGAGGGCTTAGAGACCCAGTACTTC.

Concerning this clonotype itself: This may arise from a read error, as a much more abundant clone is one base away. This chain uses TRBV4-2 with TRBJ2-3, with 7 bases that match TRBD1. The CDR3 is 16 residues long. V dropped 0 bases and J dropped 2; count of bases not matched to a gene: 5. The germline V gene encodes CDR1 LGHNA and CDR2 YNFKEQ. CDR3 nucleotide sequence: TGTGCCAGCAGCCAAGATTCAGGGGGAACCACAGATACGCAGTATTTT. This translates into CASSQDSGGTTDTQYF.

This clonotype was found a few times. The CDR3 loop reads CASSEGLAGGEQYF. The CDR3 DNA is TGCGCCAGCAGCGAGGGACTAGCGGGAGGTGAGCAGTACTTC. The chain employs TRBV5-1 and TRBJ2-7; 15 bases fit TRBD2. Germline CDR1 SGHRS, CDR2 YFSETQ. This CDR3 comprises 14 residues. The junction had 3 bases not matched to a gene; V was cut back by 4 bases and J by 7 bases.

V usage is TRBV28 and J usage is TRBJ1-6; no firm D call. The V gene lost 6 bases and the J gene lost 0 bases, with 12 bases spanning the gap. The V gene's germline CDR1 is MDHEN and CDR2 SYDVKM. The CDR3 totals 16 residues. The CDR3 region is CASSPSRSSYNSPLHF. CDR3 DNA sequence: TGTGCCAGCAGCCCTTCCCGTAGCTCCTATAATTCACCCCTCCACTTT.

The V call is TRBV4-1, the J call TRBJ2-7; 7 positions match TRBD1. This CDR3 spans 15 amino acids. Looked up from germline, CDR1 is MGHRA and CDR2 is YSYEKL. The ends lost 5 bases at V and 4 bases at J; junction bases unmatched: 11. CDR3 DNA: TGCGCCAGCAGCTCAATCGGGGACAGAGGATACGAGCAGTACTTC. The encoded protein is CASSSIGDRGYEQYF.

The chain uses TRBV29-1 and TRBJ2-3, with 8 bases fitting TRBD1. This CDR3 is 13 amino acids long. V dropped 7 bases and J dropped 12; count of bases not matched to a gene: 15. Germline values: CDR1 SQVTM, CDR2 ANQGSEA. Written as DNA, the CDR3 is TGCAGCGAAATCACAGGGGGGACAGATGCCCAGTATTTT. This codes for CSEITGGTDAQYF.

In its sample, this clonotype was seen a few times. V is TRBV12-3 or TRBV12-4 and J is TRBJ1-6, with D possibly matching TRBD1 (5 bases). This CDR3 contains 18 residues. V shed 3 bases and J shed 9 bases, with 24 bases lying between them. CDR3 bases: TGTGCCAGCAGTTTTAGAGGGCAGGGCTTAGGCCTAGGTTCACCCCTCCACTTT. Its protein product is CASSFRGQGLGLGSPLHF.

The chain links TRBV7-9 to TRBJ2-3, with 12 bases aligning to TRBD2. Germline loops: CDR1 SEHNR, CDR2 FQNEAQ (reference sequence). The J segment lost 6 bases and the V segment lost 8 bases, leaving 6 bases of the junction unmatched. The CDR3 runs 14 residues. CDR3 coding DNA: TGTGCCAGCCTTCTAGCGGGGGGGCCGGATACGCAGTATTTT. Translation: CASLLAGGPDTQYF.

This clonotype has ten or more counts. This chain uses TRBV29-1 with TRBJ2-5; TRBD2 aligns across 7 bases. CDR3 length: 13 residues. The germline gives CDR1 SQVTM, CDR2 ANQGSEA. With V trimmed by 2 bases and J by 6 bases, 6 bases remained unmatched. The CDR3 spells CSVEWSGAKTQYF. The CDR3 DNA is TGCAGCGTTGAATGGAGCGGGGCGAAGACCCAGTACTTC.

The gene calls are TRBV20-1 and TRBJ1-5; possible D gene TRBD1, 6 bases. Trimming removed 5 bases from V and 0 bases from J, with 17 bases in between. Germline-derived CDR1 and CDR2 are DFQATT and SNEGSKA (reference sequence). The CDR3 loop spans 16 amino acids. CDR3 residues: CSAPPDSLGSNQPQHF. CDR3 DNA: TGCAGTGCTCCACCGGACAGTCTTGGTAGCAATCAGCCCCAGCATTTT.

The V and J genes are TRBV10-3 and TRBJ2-1; no definite D call. This CDR3 spans 13 amino acids. CDR1 is ENHRY, CDR2 SYGVKD, per germline. V was cut by 11 bases and J by 4 bases, with 15 bases left in between. The CDR3 DNA is TGTGCCGTCGGACCCCTAGGGTACAATGAGCAGTTCTTC. It codes for CAVGPLGYNEQFF.

This chain joins TRBV9 and TRBJ2-7; 8 bases fit TRBD2. CDR3 length: 15 residues. Germline CDR1 is SGDLS and CDR2 is YYNGEE. Unmatched junction bases numbered 4, after V lost 0 bases and J lost 2 bases. CDR3 loop: CASSVGGTRTYEQYF. CDR3 sequence (DNA): TGTGCCAGCAGCGTAGGCGGGACTAGAACCTACGAGCAGTACTTC.

The V call is TRBV29-1, the J call TRBJ2-1; D gene unclear. CDR1 and CDR2 from the germline V gene are SQVTM and ANQGSEA. V gave up 3 bases and J gave up 11 bases, with 20 bases separating them. This CDR3 has 14 amino acids. CDR3 sequence: CSVDEKEGGAKQFF. CDR3 nucleotide sequence: TGCAGCGTTGACGAGAAGGAAGGTGGCGCTAAGCAGTTCTTC.

This clonotype was counted between two and nine times. J is TRBJ1-2 and V is TRBV20-1, with TRBD1 as a possible D gene (6 bases). Germline values: CDR1 DFQATT, CDR2 SNEGSKA (reference sequence). CDR3 length: 14 amino acids. Trimming removed 6 bases at V and 2 bases at J, with 16 bases between. CDR3: CSAVSRDTNYGYTF. DNA of the CDR3: TGCAGTGCAGTCAGCCGGGACACCAACTATGGCTACACCTTC.

J is TRBJ2-5 and V is TRBV4-1; 15 bases agree with TRBD2. After removal of 3 bases from V and 2 bases from J, the junction contained 7 bases not matched to a gene. This CDR3 is built from 18 residues. Germline CDR1 reads MGHRA; CDR2 reads YSYEKL. The CDR3 region is CASSHPGTSGGIQETQYF. The CDR3 DNA follows: TGCGCCAGCAGCCATCCCGGGACTAGCGGGGGGATTCAAGAGACCCAGTACTTC.

This clonotype was found a few times. The chain combines TRBV9 with TRBJ2-3, with 11 bases matching TRBD2. In germline, CDR1 is SGDLS, CDR2 YYNGEE. Germline trimming cut 0 bases from V and 2 bases from J; bases unmatched to any gene: 5. The CDR3 runs to 17 residues. Here the CDR3 DNA reads TGTGCCAGCAGCGTAGAGGCTAGCGGGGGGTACACAGATACGCAGTATTTT. It is translated as CASSVEASGGYTDTQYF.